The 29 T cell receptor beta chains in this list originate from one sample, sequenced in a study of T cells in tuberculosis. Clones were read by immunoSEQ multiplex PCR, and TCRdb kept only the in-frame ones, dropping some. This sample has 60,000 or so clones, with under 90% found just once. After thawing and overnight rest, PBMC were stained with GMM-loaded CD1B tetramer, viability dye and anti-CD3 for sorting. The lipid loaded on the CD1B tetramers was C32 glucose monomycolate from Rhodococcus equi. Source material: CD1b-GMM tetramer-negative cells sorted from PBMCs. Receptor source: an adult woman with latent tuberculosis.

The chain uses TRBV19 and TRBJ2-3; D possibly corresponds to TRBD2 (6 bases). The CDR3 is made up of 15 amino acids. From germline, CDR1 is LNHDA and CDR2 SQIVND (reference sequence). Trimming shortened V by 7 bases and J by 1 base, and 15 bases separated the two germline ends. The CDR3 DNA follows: TGTGCCAGTAATCGACGGGGGATAGGCACAGATACGCAGTATTTT. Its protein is CASNRRGIGTDTQYF.

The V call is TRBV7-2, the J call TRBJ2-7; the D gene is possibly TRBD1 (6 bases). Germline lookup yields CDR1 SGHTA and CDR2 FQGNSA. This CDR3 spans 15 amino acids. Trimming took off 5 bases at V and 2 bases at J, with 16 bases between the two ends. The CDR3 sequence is CASSALGTSTYEQYF. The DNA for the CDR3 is TGTGCCAGCAGCGCCCTCGGGACATCTACCTACGAGCAGTACTTC. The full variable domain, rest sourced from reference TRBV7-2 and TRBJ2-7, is GAGVSQSPSNKVTEKGKDVELRCDPISGHTALYWYRQSLGQGLEFLIYFQGNSAPDKSGLPSDRFSAERTGGSVSTLTIQRTQQEDSAVYLCASSALGTSTYEQYFGPGTRLTVT.

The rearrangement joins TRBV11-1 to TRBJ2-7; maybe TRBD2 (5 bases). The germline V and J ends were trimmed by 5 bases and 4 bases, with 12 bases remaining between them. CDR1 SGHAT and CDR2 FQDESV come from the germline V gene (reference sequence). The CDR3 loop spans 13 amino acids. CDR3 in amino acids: CASSPSRGYEQYF. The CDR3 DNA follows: TGTGCCAGCAGCCCCTCGCGAGGGTACGAGCAGTACTTC.

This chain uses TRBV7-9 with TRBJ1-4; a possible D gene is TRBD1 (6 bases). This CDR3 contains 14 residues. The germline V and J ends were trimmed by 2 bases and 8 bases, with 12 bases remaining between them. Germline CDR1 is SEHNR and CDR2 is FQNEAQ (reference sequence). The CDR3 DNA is TGTGCCAGCAGCTTACGGGACATAGACGAAAAACTGTTTTTT. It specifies CASSLRDIDEKLFF.

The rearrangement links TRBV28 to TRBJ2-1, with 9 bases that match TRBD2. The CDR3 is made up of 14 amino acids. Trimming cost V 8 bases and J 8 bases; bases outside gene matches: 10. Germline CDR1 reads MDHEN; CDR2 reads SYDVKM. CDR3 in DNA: TGTGCCAGCGTTATGGCCGGGACTAGCCATGAGCAGTTCTTC. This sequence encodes CASVMAGTSHEQFF.

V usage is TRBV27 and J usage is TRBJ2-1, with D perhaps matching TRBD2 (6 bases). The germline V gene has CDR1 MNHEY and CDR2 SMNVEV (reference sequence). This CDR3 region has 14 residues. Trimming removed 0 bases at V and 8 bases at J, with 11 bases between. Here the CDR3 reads CASSLSGTYDEQFF. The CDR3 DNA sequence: TGTGCCAGCAGTTTATCGGGGACTTACGATGAGCAGTTCTTC.

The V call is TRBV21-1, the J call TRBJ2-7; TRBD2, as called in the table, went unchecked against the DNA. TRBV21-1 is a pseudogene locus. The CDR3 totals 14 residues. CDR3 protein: CASSKGITKDEQYF. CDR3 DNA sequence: TGTGCCAGCAGCAAGGGTATAACTAAGGACGAGCAGTACTTC.

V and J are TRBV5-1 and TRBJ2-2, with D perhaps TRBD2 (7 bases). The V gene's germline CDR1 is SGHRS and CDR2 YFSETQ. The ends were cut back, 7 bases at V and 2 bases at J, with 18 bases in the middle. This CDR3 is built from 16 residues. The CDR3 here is CASLAVGGGNTGELFF. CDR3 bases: TGCGCCAGCCTCGCAGTAGGCGGGGGCAACACCGGGGAGCTGTTTTTT. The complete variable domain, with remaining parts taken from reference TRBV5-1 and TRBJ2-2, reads KAGVTQTPRYLIKTRGQQVTLSCSPISGHRSVSWYQQTPGQGLQFLFEYFSETQRNKGNFPGRFSGRQFSNSRSEMNVSTLELGDSALYLCASLAVGGGNTGELFFGEGSRLTVL.

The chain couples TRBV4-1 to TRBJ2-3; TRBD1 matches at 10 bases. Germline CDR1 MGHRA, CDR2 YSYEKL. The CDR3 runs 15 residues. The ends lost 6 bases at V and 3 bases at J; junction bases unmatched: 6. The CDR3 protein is CASSQPGQGTDTQYF. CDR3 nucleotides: TGCGCCAGCAGTCAGCCGGGACAGGGGACAGATACGCAGTATTTT.

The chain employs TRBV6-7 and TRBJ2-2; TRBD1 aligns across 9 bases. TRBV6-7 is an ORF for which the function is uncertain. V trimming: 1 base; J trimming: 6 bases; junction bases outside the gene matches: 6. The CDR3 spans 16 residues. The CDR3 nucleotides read TGTGCCAGCAGTTACTGGGACAGGGAAGCCCCCGGGGAGCTGTTTTTT. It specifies CASSYWDREAPGELFF.

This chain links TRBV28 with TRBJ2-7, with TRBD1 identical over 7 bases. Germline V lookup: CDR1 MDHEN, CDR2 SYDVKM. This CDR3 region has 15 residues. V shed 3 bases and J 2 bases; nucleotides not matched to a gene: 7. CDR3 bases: TGTGCCAGCAGTTTGCCCCGGGACAGCACCTACGAGCAGTACTTC. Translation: CASSLPRDSTYEQYF.

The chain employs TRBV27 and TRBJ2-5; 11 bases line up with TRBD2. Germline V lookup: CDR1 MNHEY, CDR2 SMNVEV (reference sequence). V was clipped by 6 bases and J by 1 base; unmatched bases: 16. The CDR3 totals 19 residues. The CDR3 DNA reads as TGTGCCAGCAGGACTACCTCCCGACTAGCGGGGTTACCCCAAGAGACCCAGTACTTC. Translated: CASRTTSRLAGLPQETQYF.

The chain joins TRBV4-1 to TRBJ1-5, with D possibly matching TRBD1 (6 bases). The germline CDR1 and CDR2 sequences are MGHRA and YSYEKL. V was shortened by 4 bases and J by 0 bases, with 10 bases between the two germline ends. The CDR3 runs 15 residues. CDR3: CASSLQGLSNQPQHF. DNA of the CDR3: TGCGCCAGCAGCCTACAGGGCCTTAGCAATCAGCCCCAGCATTTT.

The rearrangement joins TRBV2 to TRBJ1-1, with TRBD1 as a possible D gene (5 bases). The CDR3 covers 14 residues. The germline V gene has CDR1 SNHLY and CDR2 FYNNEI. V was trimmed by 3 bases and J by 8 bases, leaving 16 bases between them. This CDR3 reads CASSESTRTSEAFF. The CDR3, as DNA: TGTGCCAGCAGTGAGTCGACTCGGACATCCGAAGCTTTCTTT.

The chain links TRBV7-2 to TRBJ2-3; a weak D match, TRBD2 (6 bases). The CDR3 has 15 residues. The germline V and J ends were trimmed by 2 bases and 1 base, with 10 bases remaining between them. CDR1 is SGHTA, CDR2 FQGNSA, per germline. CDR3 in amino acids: CASSLKSGGTDTQYF. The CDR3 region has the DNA TGTGCCAGCAGCTTAAAGTCGGGAGGCACAGATACGCAGTATTTT.

CDR3 sequence (DNA): TGTGCCGGCGGGTTTCAAAGCTCCGGAAACACCATATATTTT. It translates to CAGGFQSSGNTIYF. The V gene is TRBV2, the J gene TRBJ1-3; D gene uncertain. V was pared by 11 bases and J by 4 bases, with 18 bases between. The CDR3 length is 14 residues. Germline CDR1 and CDR2: SNHLY and FYNNEI.

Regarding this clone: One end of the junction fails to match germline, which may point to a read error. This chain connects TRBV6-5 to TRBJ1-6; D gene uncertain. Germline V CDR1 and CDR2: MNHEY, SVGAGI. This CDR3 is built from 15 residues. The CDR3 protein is CASNLPRLRNSPLHF. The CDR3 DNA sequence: TGTGCCAGCAACCTACCCCGTCTACGAAATTCCCCCCTCCACTTT.

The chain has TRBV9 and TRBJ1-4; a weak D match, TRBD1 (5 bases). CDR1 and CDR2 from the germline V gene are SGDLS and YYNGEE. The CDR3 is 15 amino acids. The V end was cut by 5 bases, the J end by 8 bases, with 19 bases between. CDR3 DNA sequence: TGTGCCAGCAGTCCCAGGGCTCACGGTGCGGAAAAACTGTTTTTT. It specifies CASSPRAHGAEKLFF.

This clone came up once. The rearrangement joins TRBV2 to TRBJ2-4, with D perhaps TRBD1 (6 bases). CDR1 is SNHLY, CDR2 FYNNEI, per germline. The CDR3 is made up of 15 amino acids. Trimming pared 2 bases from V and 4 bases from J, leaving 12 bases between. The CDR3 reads CASSERGMGKNIQYF. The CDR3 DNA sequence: TGTGCCAGCAGTGAAAGGGGGATGGGGAAAAACATTCAGTACTTC. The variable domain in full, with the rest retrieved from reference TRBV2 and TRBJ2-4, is EPEVTQTPSHQVTQMGQEVILRCVPISNHLYFYWYRQILGQKVEFLVSFYNNEISEKSEIFDDQFSVERPDGSNFTLKIRSTKLEDSAMYFCASSERGMGKNIQYFGAGTRLSVL.

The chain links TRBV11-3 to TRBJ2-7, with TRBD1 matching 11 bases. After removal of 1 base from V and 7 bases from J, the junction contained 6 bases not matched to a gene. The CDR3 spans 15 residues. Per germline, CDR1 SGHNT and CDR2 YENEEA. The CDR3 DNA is TGTGCCAGCAGCTTAGTTAGAGGGACAGGGGGAGAGCAGTACTTC. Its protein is CASSLVRGTGGEQYF.

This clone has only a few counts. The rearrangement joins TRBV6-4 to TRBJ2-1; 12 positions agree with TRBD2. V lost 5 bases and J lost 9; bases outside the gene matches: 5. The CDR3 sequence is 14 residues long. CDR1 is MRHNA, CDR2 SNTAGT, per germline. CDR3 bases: TGTGCCAGCAGTCGACTAGCGGGAGTTTTTGAGCAGTTCTTC. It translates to CASSRLAGVFEQFF.

In DNA form, the CDR3 reads TGTGCCTGGAGTCGAGGGGGTAGGCGCTATGGCTACACCTTC. Protein: CAWSRGGRRYGYTF. The rearrangement links TRBV30 to TRBJ1-2; tentative D call: TRBD1 (6 bases). There are 14 residues in the CDR3. Deletions cut 2 bases from V and 4 bases from J, with 14 bases between. Germline V gene lookup returns CDR1 GTSNPN and CDR2 SVGIG (reference sequence).

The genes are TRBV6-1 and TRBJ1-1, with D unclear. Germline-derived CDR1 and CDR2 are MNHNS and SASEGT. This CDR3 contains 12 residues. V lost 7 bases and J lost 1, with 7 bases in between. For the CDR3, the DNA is TGTGCCAGCACCAACGGGAACACTGAAGCTTTCTTT. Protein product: CASTNGNTEAFF.

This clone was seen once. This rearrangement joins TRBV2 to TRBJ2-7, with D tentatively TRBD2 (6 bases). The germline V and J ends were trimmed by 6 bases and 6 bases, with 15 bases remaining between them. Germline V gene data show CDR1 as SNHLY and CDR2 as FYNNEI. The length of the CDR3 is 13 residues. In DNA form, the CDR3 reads TGTGCCAGCAGGAGGGACTCAACCTCCGAGCAGTACTTC. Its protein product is CASRRDSTSEQYF.

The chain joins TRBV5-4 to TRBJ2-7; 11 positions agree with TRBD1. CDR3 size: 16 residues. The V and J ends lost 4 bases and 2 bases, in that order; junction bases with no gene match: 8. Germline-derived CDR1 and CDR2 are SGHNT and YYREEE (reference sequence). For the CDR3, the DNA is TGTGCCAGCAGCAACGGACAGGGGGCGAGGACCTACGAGCAGTACTTC. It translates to CASSNGQGARTYEQYF.

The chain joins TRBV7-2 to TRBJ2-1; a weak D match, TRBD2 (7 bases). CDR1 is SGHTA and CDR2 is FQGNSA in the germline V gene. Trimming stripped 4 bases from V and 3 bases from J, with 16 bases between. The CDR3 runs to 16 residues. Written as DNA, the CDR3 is TGTGCCAGCAGCTCCAAGGGGGGGTCTATCTACAATGAGCAGTTCTTC. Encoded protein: CASSSKGGSIYNEQFF. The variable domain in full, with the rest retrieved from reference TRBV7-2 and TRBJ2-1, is GAGVSQSPSNKVTEKGKDVELRCDPISGHTALYWYRQSLGQGLEFLIYFQGNSAPDKSGLPSDRFSAERTGGSVSTLTIQRTQQEDSAVYLCASSSKGGSIYNEQFFGPGTRLTVL.

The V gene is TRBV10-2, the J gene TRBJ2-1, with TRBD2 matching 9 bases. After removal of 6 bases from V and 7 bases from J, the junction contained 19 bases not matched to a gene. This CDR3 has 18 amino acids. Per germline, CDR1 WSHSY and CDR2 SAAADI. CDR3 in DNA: TGCGCCAGCAGCCAAACGTACCCTAGCGGGAAAGTGGGGAATGAGCAGTTCTTC. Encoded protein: CASSQTYPSGKVGNEQFF.

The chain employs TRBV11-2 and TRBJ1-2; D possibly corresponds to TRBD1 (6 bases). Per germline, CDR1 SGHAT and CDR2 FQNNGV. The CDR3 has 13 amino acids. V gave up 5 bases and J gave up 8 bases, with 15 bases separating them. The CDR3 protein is CASSLGGPRGYTF. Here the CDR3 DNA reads TGTGCCAGCAGCCTAGGGGGGCCACGGGGCTACACCTTC.

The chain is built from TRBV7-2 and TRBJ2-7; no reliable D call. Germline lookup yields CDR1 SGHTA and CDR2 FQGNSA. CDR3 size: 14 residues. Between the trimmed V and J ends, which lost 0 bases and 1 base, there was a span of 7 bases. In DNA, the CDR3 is TGTGCCAGCAGCTTAGCGTCCCCGTCCTACGAGCAGTACTTC. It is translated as CASSLASPSYEQYF.